Presented here are 32 T cell receptor beta chains from one specimen sequenced in a study of blood T cell repertoires in COVID-19. The table came from immunoSEQ multiplex PCR; TCRdb's copy has only in-frame clones and leaves some out. The data hold 65,000 to 95,000 clones, with about 80% observed a single time. Sequences were obtained from peripheral blood. These receptors were obtained from a man aged 45-60 years with active or convalescent COVID-19.

The chain is built from TRBV21-1 and TRBJ2-7; the table's D call, TRBD1, has no DNA check behind it. TRBV21-1 is designated a pseudogene. The length of the CDR3 is 17 residues. The CDR3 bases are TGTGCCAGCATGGGAGTCCTCGACAGGGCTTTCTCCTACGAGCAGTACTTC. Encoded protein: CASMGVLDRAFSYEQYF.

The rearrangement links TRBV4-3 to TRBJ1-3; the match to TRBD1 covers 11 bases. The germline CDR1 and CDR2 sequences are LGHNA and YSLEER. The CDR3 has 17 residues. V lost 0 bases and J lost 5; bases outside the gene matches: 6. CDR3 in amino acids: CASSQDVGQGARNTIYF. Written as DNA, the CDR3 is TGCGCCAGCAGCCAAGATGTTGGACAGGGGGCCCGAAACACCATATATTTT.

This clone was seen more than once but under ten times. The V gene is TRBV7-2, the J gene TRBJ2-7; 9 bases agree with TRBD1. Per the germline V gene, CDR1 is SGHTA and CDR2 is FQGNSA. CDR3 length: 15 amino acids. V was pared by 2 bases and J by 5 bases, with 7 bases of the junction left unmatched. This CDR3 reads CASSLQGTGSNEQYF. For the CDR3, the DNA is TGTGCCAGCAGCTTACAAGGGACAGGGTCGAACGAGCAGTACTTC.

This clone was observed a handful of times. V gene TRBV5-4 combines with J gene TRBJ2-1; 9 bases agree with TRBD2. CDR1 is SGHNT and CDR2 is YYREEE in the germline V gene (reference sequence). V shed 5 bases, J shed 3 bases, and the junction held 6 bases outside the gene matches. The CDR3 extends over 15 amino acids. The CDR3 is CASRLGAGGYNEQFF. CDR3 in DNA: TGTGCCAGCAGATTAGGAGCGGGGGGCTACAATGAGCAGTTCTTC.

This chain links TRBV18 with TRBJ2-1; 15 nucleotides match TRBD2. CDR3 length: 17 amino acids. Losses at the gene ends were 3 bases for V and 8 bases for J; bases not matched to a gene: 8. In germline, CDR1 is KGHSH, CDR2 LQKENI. CDR3 sequence (DNA): TGTGCCAGCTCACCTTCGGGACTAGCGGGGGGCGGTGATGAGCAGTTCTTC. Its translation is CASSPSGLAGGGDEQFF.

The chain joins TRBV25-1 to TRBJ2-2; 9 positions match TRBD1. The V segment lost 6 bases and the J segment 1 base; nucleotides outside the gene matches: 12. The CDR3 contains 18 residues. CDR1 and CDR2 from the germline V gene are MGHDK and SYGVNS. The CDR3 is CASRRTGAMGMNTGELFF. The CDR3 DNA is TGTGCCAGCAGGCGGACAGGGGCGATGGGGATGAACACCGGGGAGCTGTTTTTT.

This chain joins TRBV3-1 (or the pseudogene TRBV3-2) and TRBJ2-5; no firm D call. CDR3 size: 12 residues. In germline, CDR1 is LGHDT, CDR2 YNNKEL (reference sequence). The V and J ends lost 2 bases and 4 bases respectively, with 5 bases between them. The CDR3 DNA follows: TGTGCCAGCAGCCAACTAGTAGAGACCCAGTACTTC. Translating gives CASSQLVETQYF.

This clone was counted a single time. The genes are TRBV6-5 and TRBJ2-5, with a possible D match to TRBD2 (7 bases). This CDR3 is built from 15 residues. Germline V gives CDR1 MNHEY, CDR2 SVGAGI. Between the trimmed V and J ends, which lost 7 bases and 3 bases, there was a span of 18 bases. The CDR3 region has the DNA TGTGCCAGCACCACCGCGGGGGCAGGGGAAGAGACCCAGTACTTC. It yields the protein CASTTAGAGEETQYF.

The rearrangement uses TRBV6-1 and TRBJ2-5, with D maybe TRBD1 (6 bases). Trimming took 2 bases from V and 4 from J, leaving 17 bases between them. In germline, CDR1 is MNHNS, CDR2 SASEGT. The CDR3 is made up of 16 amino acids. CDR3 amino acids: CASSERGIGRRETQYF. CDR3 coding DNA: TGTGCCAGCAGTGAAAGGGGGATAGGAAGGCGAGAGACCCAGTACTTC.

This chain joins TRBV29-1 and TRBJ2-2; TRBD2 matches at 9 bases. This CDR3 contains 14 residues. Trimming removed 6 bases from V and 4 bases from J; junction bases left unmatched: 6. CDR1 SQVTM and CDR2 ANQGSEA come from the germline V gene. This chain's CDR3 is CSVRGGARTGELFF. CDR3 DNA: TGCAGCGTCCGCGGGGGGGCCCGCACCGGGGAGCTGTTTTTT.

This clone was seen a single time. The chain combines TRBV29-1 with TRBJ2-5; 11 bases are a match to TRBD2. Losses at the gene ends were 6 bases for V and 5 bases for J; bases not matched to a gene: 2. From germline, CDR1 is SQVTM and CDR2 ANQGSEA. The CDR3 extends over 12 amino acids. This CDR3 is CSVLAGGETQYF. The CDR3 coding sequence is TGCAGCGTCTTAGCGGGGGGGGAGACCCAGTACTTC.

This chain links TRBV7-2 with TRBJ1-5, with 9 positions matching TRBD1. This CDR3 has 16 residues. Germline trimming cut 1 base from V and 2 bases from J; bases unmatched to any gene: 3. The germline V gene encodes CDR1 SGHTA and CDR2 FQGNSA. The CDR3 region has the DNA TGTGCCAGCAGCTTAGTATGGACAGGGGGCAATCAGCCCCAGCATTTT. The encoded protein is CASSLVWTGGNQPQHF. The full variable domain, with the rest looked up from reference TRBV7-2 and TRBJ1-5, is GAGVSQSPSNKVTEKGKDVELRCDPISGHTALYWYRQSLGQGLEFLIYFQGNSAPDKSGLPSDRFSAERTGGSVSTLTIQRTQQEDSAVYLCASSLVWTGGNQPQHFGDGTRLSIL.

The chain uses TRBV6-5 and TRBJ1-3; weak D call: TRBD1 (6 bases). V was shortened by 6 bases and J by 5 bases, with 11 bases between the two germline ends. Germline loops: CDR1 MNHEY, CDR2 SVGAGI. This CDR3 is built from 13 residues. The CDR3 nucleotides are TGTGCCAGCAGGGCAGGGACAAGAAACACCATATATTTT. Its protein product is CASRAGTRNTIYF.

This chain uses TRBV29-1 with TRBJ2-1; the D gene is possibly TRBD1 (5 bases). The V end was cut by 3 bases, the J end by 7 bases, with 10 bases between. Germline CDR1 SQVTM, CDR2 ANQGSEA. The CDR3 totals 12 residues. The CDR3 sequence: CSVEIGANEQFF. DNA of the CDR3: TGCAGCGTTGAGATAGGGGCAAATGAGCAGTTCTTC.

V and J are TRBV12-3 or TRBV12-4 and TRBJ2-7; D is undetermined. The V end lost 4 bases, the J end lost 8 bases, and 12 bases lay between the germline ends. The CDR3 sequence is 12 residues long. The CDR3 nucleotides read TGTGCCAGCAGTTCGCAGAGGATCAAGCAGTACTTC. It yields the protein CASSSQRIKQYF.

The chain is built from TRBV19 and TRBJ1-1; D is uncertain. With 4 bases removed from V and 3 bases from J, the gap between germline ends came to 6 bases. CDR1 is LNHDA, CDR2 SQIVND, per germline (reference sequence). The CDR3 totals 12 residues. The DNA for the CDR3 is TGTGCCAGTAGTAGAGCTGACACTGAAGCTTTCTTT. This gives the protein CASSRADTEAFF. Drawing the rest from reference TRBV19 and TRBJ1-1, the complete variable domain is DGGITQSPKYLFRKEGQNVTLSCEQNLNHDAMYWYRQDPGQGLRLIYYSQIVNDFQKGDIAEGYSVSREKKESFPLTVTSAQKNPTAFYLCASSRADTEAFFGQGTRLTVV.

The chain couples TRBV6-2 or TRBV6-3 to TRBJ1-2; 9 positions match TRBD1. Germline V gene sequence: CDR1 MNHEY, CDR2 SVGEGT. The CDR3 is 14 amino acids. Trimming at V came to 5 bases and at J to 7 bases, leaving 8 bases not matched to a gene. DNA for the CDR3: TGTGCCAGCAGTCCACAGGGGGCTGTGACTGGCTACACCTTC. Translating it yields CASSPQGAVTGYTF.

The chain has TRBV27 and TRBJ2-1; no definite D call. The CDR3 totals 13 residues. Deletions cut 1 base from V and 10 bases from J, with 11 bases between. In germline, CDR1 is MNHEY, CDR2 SMNVEV (reference sequence). The CDR3: CASSLLSRQEQFF. The CDR3 bases are TGTGCCAGCAGTTTATTGTCCAGACAAGAGCAGTTCTTC.

V is TRBV20-1 and J is TRBJ2-7; the D gene is possibly TRBD2 (6 bases). CDR3 length: 13 residues. Per germline, CDR1 DFQATT and CDR2 SNEGSKA (reference sequence). Trimming took 3 bases from V and 2 from J, leaving 11 bases between them. This CDR3 reads CSASAGLPYEQYF. The CDR3 DNA is TGCAGTGCTAGTGCGGGGTTGCCCTACGAGCAGTACTTC.

The V gene is TRBV18, the J gene TRBJ2-1, with TRBD1 matching over 8 bases. The trim removed 4 bases at V and 6 bases at J, leaving 8 bases unmatched. Looked up from germline, CDR1 is KGHSH and CDR2 is LQKENI. The CDR3 contains 15 residues. Here the CDR3 reads CASSLSGTGFNEQFF. The DNA of the CDR3 is TGTGCCAGCTCACTCTCCGGGACAGGCTTCAATGAGCAGTTCTTC.

In its sample, this clone was seen a few times. The chain has TRBV6-5 and TRBJ2-3; 8 bases are shared with TRBD2. Unmatched junction bases numbered 7, after V lost 4 bases and J lost 1 base. CDR1 and CDR2 from the germline V gene are MNHEY and SVGAGI. This CDR3 region has 16 residues. CDR3 sequence reads: CASSSPLAGRTDTQYF. In DNA form, the CDR3 reads TGTGCCAGCAGTTCGCCTTTAGCGGGGCGCACAGATACGCAGTATTTT.

This clone has just a few counts. The gene calls are TRBV11-2 and TRBJ1-1; the match to TRBD1 covers 9 bases. The CDR3 covers 16 residues. With 1 base clipped from V and 6 bases from J, the junction kept 9 bases outside the gene matches. CDR1 and CDR2 from the germline V gene are SGHAT and FQNNGV. CDR3 coding DNA: TGTGCCAGCAGCTTAGCCACCGGGACAGGGTGGTCTGAAGCTTTCTTT. The encoded protein is CASSLATGTGWSEAFF.

This chain links TRBV5-1 with TRBJ2-5, with TRBD1 matching 10 bases. Germline V lookup: CDR1 SGHRS, CDR2 YFSETQ. The V segment lost 0 bases and the J segment 5 bases; nucleotides outside the gene matches: 4. The length of the CDR3 is 15 residues. The CDR3 sequence: CASSLGTGGVETQYF. The CDR3 coding sequence is TGCGCCAGCAGCTTGGGGACAGGGGGAGTGGAGACCCAGTACTTC.

This rearrangement joins TRBV28 to TRBJ2-7; 8 bases map to TRBD1. V trimming: 6 bases; J trimming: 1 base; junction bases outside the gene matches: 8. Germline V lookup: CDR1 MDHEN, CDR2 SYDVKM. This CDR3 is 15 amino acids long. The CDR3 is CASSRRGQASYEQYF. CDR3 bases: TGTGCCAGCAGCCGCCGGGGACAGGCATCCTACGAGCAGTACTTC.

J is TRBJ2-2 and V is TRBV2, with 7 bases matching TRBD2. The germline V gene has CDR1 SNHLY and CDR2 FYNNEI. This CDR3 is built from 14 residues. Trimming removed 4 bases from V and 7 bases from J; junction bases left unmatched: 6. The CDR3 loop reads CASSATSENGELFF. CDR3 DNA sequence: TGTGCCAGCAGTGCAACTAGCGAAAACGGGGAGCTGTTTTTT.

The chain recombines TRBV10-3 with TRBJ1-2; no clear D gene. V was clipped by 0 bases and J by 8 bases, with 16 bases between them. This CDR3 is built from 15 residues. Germline CDR1 reads ENHRY; CDR2 reads SYGVKD. This CDR3 is CAISESRWQEVGYTF. The CDR3 coding sequence is TGTGCCATCAGTGAGTCCAGGTGGCAAGAAGTGGGCTACACCTTC.

On this clone itself: Other nucleotide sequences from this sample produce the same CDR3. V usage is TRBV9 and J usage is TRBJ2-1, with 13 positions matching TRBD2. The germline CDR1 and CDR2 sequences are SGDLS and YYNGEE. The junction had 0 bases not matched to a gene; V was cut back by 0 bases and J by 6 bases. This CDR3 spans 15 amino acids. The CDR3 sequence: CASSVGTSGGNEQFF. The CDR3 coding sequence is TGTGCCAGCAGCGTAGGGACTAGCGGGGGCAATGAGCAGTTCTTC. Drawing the rest from reference TRBV9 and TRBJ2-1, the complete variable domain is DSGVTQTPKHLITATGQRVTLRCSPRSGDLSVYWYQQSLDQGLQFLIQYYNGEERAKGNILERFSAQQFPDLHSELNLSSLELGDSALYFCASSVGTSGGNEQFFGPGTRLTVL.

A single count supports this clone. This chain links TRBV19 with TRBJ1-5, with 7 bases that match TRBD1. There are 14 residues in the CDR3. V shed 6 bases and J 5 bases; nucleotides not matched to a gene: 7. Germline V CDR1 and CDR2: LNHDA, SQIVND (reference sequence). CDR3 in DNA: TGTGCCAGTAGGTTCGACAGGGAGGATCAGCCCCAGCATTTT. Its protein product is CASRFDREDQPQHF. Full variable domain (missing parts from reference TRBV19 and TRBJ1-5): DGGITQSPKYLFRKEGQNVTLSCEQNLNHDAMYWYRQDPGQGLRLIYYSQIVNDFQKGDIAEGYSVSREKKESFPLTVTSAQKNPTAFYLCASRFDREDQPQHFGDGTRLSIL.

The rearrangement links TRBV9 to TRBJ2-6; 10 bases line up with TRBD1. The CDR3 covers 17 residues. Germline values: CDR1 SGDLS, CDR2 YYNGEE. V lost 2 bases, J lost 4 bases, and 6 bases stayed unmatched. This CDR3 reads CASSVGTGASGANVLTF. The CDR3 DNA reads as TGTGCCAGCAGCGTGGGGACAGGGGCGTCCGGGGCCAACGTCCTGACTTTC.

The chain combines TRBV14 with TRBJ2-3; 12 bases align to TRBD2. Germline V gene sequence: CDR1 SGHDN, CDR2 FVKESK. V trimming: 2 bases; J trimming: 5 bases; junction bases outside the gene matches: 5. This CDR3 has 16 amino acids. The CDR3, as DNA: TGTGCCAGCAGCCAAACTAGCGGGGGGTTTAGAGATACGCAGTATTTT. Protein product: CASSQTSGGFRDTQYF.

V and J are TRBV6-6 and TRBJ2-1; 8 nucleotides match TRBD2. V was clipped by 0 bases and J by 5 bases; unmatched bases: 3. The length of the CDR3 is 15 residues. CDR1 is MNHNY and CDR2 is SVGAGI in the germline V gene (reference sequence). The DNA of the CDR3 is TGTGCCAGCAGTTACTCGGGCGGGGGGAACAATGAGCAGTTCTTC. Translated, it gives CASSYSGGGNNEQFF.

The chain is built from TRBV12-5 and TRBJ2-1; no clear D. The CDR3 length is 12 residues. CDR1 and CDR2 from the germline V gene are LGHNT and FRNRAP. Trimming took off 0 bases at V and 9 bases at J, with 6 bases between the two ends. CDR3: CASGLVPGEQFF. CDR3 DNA: TGTGCTAGTGGTTTGGTACCGGGTGAGCAGTTCTTC.